The clone carrying this T cell receptor (beta chain) was counted ten times or more. The data belong to a study of human T cells and chemical hapten exposure. Across the whole study: The study sensitized with 2% DPC on a roughly 2 cm by roughly 2 cm patch of upper inner arm skin. Once 0.01% DPC had been applied to the upper back by patch test, readings were taken at 6 days.

As for time point: patch test 1, 2 weeks after DPC sensitization. The sample's treatment: therapeutic diphenylcyclopropenone sensitization with weekly scalp DPC. Each donor was an alopecia patient between 18 and 70 years of age who qualified for DPC. TCRdb used MiXCR to reprocess the RACE reads, holding one entry per CDR3 protein. Among roughly 380,000 distinct CDR3 sequences listed, roughly 4.8% were seen once. The CDR3 contains 12 residues. V lost 4 bases, J lost 11 bases, and 12 bases lay in between. Germline lookup yields CDR1 MNHEY and CDR2 SMNVEV (reference sequence). The genes are TRBV27 and TRBJ2-1, with no clear D. This receptor was identified in a woman aged 45-65 years with alopecia areata. Some clones in this sample may be carry-over from other donors' samples. The sequencing here drew on whole blood, taken in connection with sensitization to the hapten diphenylcyclopropenone (DPC). The CDR3 DNA reads TGTGCCAGCAGTTCTATGACCCAGAAGCAGTTCTTC. It specifies CASSSMTQKQFF.